This is a list of T cell receptor beta chains from one sample in a study of blood T cell repertoires in COVID-19. The method was immunoSEQ multiplex PCR; TCRdb's version includes in-frame clones alone and lacks a portion of them. The profile covers 300,000 to 450,000 clones, with about 87% appearing a single time and approximately 1.9% taken by the ten largest. The sequenced sample was PBMCs or T cells enriched from blood (not recorded which). The receptors here all came from a middle-aged man in a cohort exposed to, infected with or recovered from COVID-19 (not recorded which). Each CDR3 is given with its conserved first and last residue. The D gene is left open where the match is weak. Not all rows give a size; the values are once, few, many and, for expanded clones, a class.

abundance | d_gene | j_gene | v_gene | CDR3aa | CDR3nt
- | - | TRBJ2-1 | TRBV3-1/TRBV3-2 | CASSPKWAPDNEQFF | TGTGCCAGCAGCCCAAAATGGGCCCCGGACAATGAGCAGTTCTTC
- | - | TRBJ1-3 | TRBV19 | CASSIQGLGNTIYF | TGTGCCAGTAGTATACAGGGTCTCGGGAACACCATATATTTT
- | TRBD2 | TRBJ2-7 | TRBV2 | CANTGGEQYF | TGTGCCAATACGGGGGGCGAGCAGTACTTC
- | TRBD1 | TRBJ1-2 | TRBV27 | CASSLSGTAGYTF | TGTGCCAGCAGTTTATCGGGGACAGCCGGCTACACCTTC
- | - | TRBJ1-5 | TRBV25-1 | CASSEGTYSNQPQHF | TGTGCCAGCAGTGAGGGGACATATAGCAATCAGCCCCAGCATTTT
- | - | TRBJ2-1 | TRBV30 | CAWKQRNEQFF | TGTGCCTGGAAGCAGAGGAATGAGCAGTTCTTC
- | TRBD1 | TRBJ2-5 | TRBV5-5 | CASSLDIGGAGETQYF | TGTGCCAGCAGCTTGGATATAGGGGGCGCTGGGGAGACCCAGTACTTC
- | - | TRBJ2-3 | TRBV6-5 | CASSNSLSTDTQYF | TGTGCCAGCAGTAACAGCCTTTCCACAGATACGCAGTATTTT
- | TRBD2 | TRBJ2-2 | TRBV6-5 | CASRLAGTNTGELFF | TGTGCCAGCAGGCTAGCGGGAACGAACACCGGGGAGCTGTTTTTT
- | TRBD1 | TRBJ2-7 | TRBV25-1 | CASSVGQGGYEQYF | TGTGCCAGCAGTGTGGGACAGGGAGGCTACGAGCAGTACTTC
once | - | TRBJ2-3 | TRBV5-1 | CASSLTGADTQYF | TGCGCCAGCAGCTTAACGGGAGCGGATACGCAGTATTTT
- | TRBD2 | TRBJ2-3 | TRBV10-2 | CASSEVAGSTDTQYF | TGCGCCAGCAGTGAGGTAGCGGGAAGCACAGATACGCAGTATTTT
- | - | TRBJ1-2 | TRBV30 | CAWSVSLSSLYGYTF | TGTGCCTGGAGTGTGTCTCTCTCTTCCCTTTATGGCTACACCTTC
- | TRBD1 | TRBJ1-5 | TRBV20-1 | CSASGTDNQPQHF | TGCAGTGCTAGTGGGACAGACAATCAGCCCCAGCATTTT
- | TRBD1 | TRBJ2-2 | TRBV11-2 | CASSYPRDRAPANTGELFF | TGTGCCAGCAGCTACCCCCGGGACAGGGCACCCGCGAACACCGGGGAGCTGTTTTTT
once | TRBD2 | TRBJ2-2 | TRBV6-5 | CASRGLANTGELFF | TGTGCCAGCAGGGGACTAGCTAACACCGGGGAGCTGTTTTTT
- | - | TRBJ2-7 | TRBV28 | CASSLSLGYEQYF | TGTGCCAGCAGTTTGTCTCTAGGTTACGAGCAGTACTTC
- | TRBD2 | TRBJ2-7 | TRBV10-1 | CASSASGRAYEQYF | TGCGCCAGCAGTGCTAGCGGGAGGGCCTACGAGCAGTACTTC
- | TRBD2 | TRBJ2-4 | TRBV7-9 | CASSLSGGIKNIQYF | TGTGCCAGCAGCCTAAGCGGGGGAATCAAAAACATTCAGTACTTC
- | TRBD1 | TRBJ1-6 | TRBV3-1/TRBV3-2 | CASSQEGGNSPLHF | TGTGCCAGCAGCCAAGAAGGGGGCAATTCACCCCTCCACTTT
- | TRBD1 | TRBJ2-7 | TRBV3-1/TRBV3-2 | CASSLVQGSNEQYF | TGTGCCAGCAGCCTGGTACAGGGGAGTAACGAGCAGTACTTC
- | TRBD2 | TRBJ2-5 | TRBV6-5 | CASSSGGLAGETQYF | TGTGCCAGCAGTTCGGGGGGTTTAGCGGGAGAGACCCAGTACTTC
- | TRBD1 | TRBJ2-1 | TRBV5-4 | CASSSRDRENEQFF | TGTGCCAGCAGCTCCCGGGACAGGGAGAATGAGCAGTTCTTC
- | - | TRBJ1-1 | TRBV29-1 | CSVRQVLNTEAFF | TGCAGCGTGAGACAGGTATTGAACACTGAAGCTTTCTTT
- | - | TRBJ1-2 | TRBV5-4 | CASSFPGRGNGYTF | TGTGCCAGCAGCTTCCCGGGCCGGGGAAATGGCTACACCTTC
- | TRBD1 | TRBJ2-7 | TRBV5-1 | CASRPGGSEQYF | TGCGCCAGCCGACCAGGGGGCTCCGAGCAGTACTTC
few | - | TRBJ2-2 | TRBV7-9 | CASSAQYTGELFF | TGTGCCAGCAGCGCACAGTACACCGGGGAGCTGTTTTTT
- | - | TRBJ2-5 | TRBV6-5 | CASSSSLGVTQTQYF | TGTGCCAGCAGTTCAAGTTTGGGAGTAACGCAGACCCAGTACTTC
once | - | TRBJ1-3 | TRBV3-1/TRBV3-2 | CASSQSGGWPGNTIYF | TGTGCCAGCAGCCAGAGCGGGGGCTGGCCTGGAAACACCATATATTTT
- | TRBD2 | TRBJ2-7 | TRBV4-2 | CASSQDHVGTSGTHEQYF | TGTGCCAGCAGCCAAGATCATGTAGGGACTAGCGGGACCCACGAGCAGTACTTC
- | TRBD1 | TRBJ2-1 | TRBV5-1 | CASSPGQGVGSYNEQFF | TGCGCCAGCAGCCCCGGACAGGGGGTAGGCTCCTACAATGAGCAGTTCTTC
- | - | TRBJ2-3 | TRBV27 | CASSYRGGKLTDTQYF | TGTGCCAGCAGCTATCGTGGAGGGAAACTCACAGATACGCAGTATTTT